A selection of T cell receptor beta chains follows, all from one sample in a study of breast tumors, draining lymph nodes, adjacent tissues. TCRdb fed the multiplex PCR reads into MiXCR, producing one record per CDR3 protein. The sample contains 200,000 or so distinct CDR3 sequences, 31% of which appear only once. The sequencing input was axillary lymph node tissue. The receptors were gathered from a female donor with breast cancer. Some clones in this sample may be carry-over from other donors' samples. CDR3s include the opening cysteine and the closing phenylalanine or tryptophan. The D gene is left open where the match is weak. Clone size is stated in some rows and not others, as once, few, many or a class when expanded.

CDR3nt: TGTGCCAGCAGGGCGACACGGGGGGAAGTCACAGATACGCAGTATTTT; CDR3aa: CASRATRGEVTDTQYF; abundance: many; v_gene: TRBV2; d_gene: TRBD2; j_gene: TRBJ2-3
CDR3nt: TGTGCCAGCCGCCGTGACGGCCGGGGATCCTACGAGCAGTACTTC; CDR3aa: CASRRDGRGSYEQYF; abundance: -; v_gene: TRBV11-2; d_gene: -; j_gene: TRBJ2-7
CDR3nt: TGTGCCAGCAGTTACAGGCTCAAAGAGACCCAGTACTTC; CDR3aa: CASSYRLKETQYF; abundance: many; v_gene: TRBV6-6; d_gene: -; j_gene: TRBJ2-5
CDR3nt: TGTGCCAGCAGTTACTCCCCGGGACTAGCGGGCCTGAGCTCCTACGAGCAGTACTTC; CDR3aa: CASSYSPGLAGLSSYEQYF; abundance: many; v_gene: TRBV6-5; d_gene: TRBD2; j_gene: TRBJ2-7
CDR3nt: TGTGCCAGCAGCTCCGGACGGGGCGACTATGGCTACACCTTC; CDR3aa: CASSSGRGDYGYTF; abundance: -; v_gene: TRBV7-9; d_gene: -; j_gene: TRBJ1-2
CDR3nt: TGTGCCATCAGGCCGGCAGGGGGGGCCTACGAGCAGTACTTC; CDR3aa: CAIRPAGGAYEQYF; abundance: many; v_gene: TRBV10-3; d_gene: -; j_gene: TRBJ2-7
CDR3nt: TGTGCCAGCAGACCAGGGGCCGTTACGCAGTATTTT; CDR3aa: CASRPGAVTQYF; abundance: -; v_gene: TRBV6-6; d_gene: -; j_gene: TRBJ2-3
CDR3nt: TGTGCCACTAGGGATCGAGGGTGGAACACTGAAGCTTTCTTT; CDR3aa: CATRDRGWNTEAFF; abundance: many; v_gene: TRBV15; d_gene: -; j_gene: TRBJ1-1
CDR3nt: TGTGCCAGCAGCTTGAGCGGGGAAGCCTACGAGCAGTACTTC; CDR3aa: CASSLSGEAYEQYF; abundance: many; v_gene: TRBV7-2; d_gene: TRBD2; j_gene: TRBJ2-7
CDR3nt: TGTGCCAGCAGCTTAGCGGGAGGGGGCCAAGAGACCCAGTACTTC; CDR3aa: CASSLAGGGQETQYF; abundance: once; v_gene: TRBV7-9; d_gene: -; j_gene: TRBJ2-5
CDR3nt: TGTGCCAGCACCCCGTTGGGGACAGGGGAAAACGAGCAGTACTTC; CDR3aa: CASTPLGTGENEQYF; abundance: many; v_gene: TRBV6-6; d_gene: TRBD1; j_gene: TRBJ2-7
CDR3nt: TGTGCCAGCAGCTTGGGGGCAGGTTACCAAGAGACCCAGTACTTC; CDR3aa: CASSLGAGYQETQYF; abundance: many; v_gene: TRBV5-6; d_gene: -; j_gene: TRBJ2-5
CDR3nt: TGTGCCAGCAAGTCAACTAGCGGGGCGGACTACCCTCAGTTC; CDR3aa: CASKSTSGADYPQF; abundance: -; v_gene: TRBV25-1; d_gene: TRBD2; j_gene: TRBJ2-1
CDR3nt: TGTGCCAGCAGCTCCCCCCCGACAAAAGGTAATGAGCAGTTCTTC; CDR3aa: CASSSPPTKGNEQFF; abundance: few; v_gene: TRBV13; d_gene: -; j_gene: TRBJ2-1
CDR3nt: TGTGCCAGCAGCCACACAGAGTCTGGGGCCAACGTCCTGACTTTC; CDR3aa: CASSHTESGANVLTF; abundance: many; v_gene: TRBV3-1; d_gene: -; j_gene: TRBJ2-6
CDR3nt: TGTGCCTGGAAAGGGGGGGCTAGGTTTAGGAATGAAGCTTTCTTT; CDR3aa: CAWKGGARFRNEAFF; abundance: -; v_gene: TRBV30; d_gene: -; j_gene: TRBJ1-1
CDR3nt: TGTGCCAGCAGCCAAGGGGCCCCCTATGGCTACACCTTC; CDR3aa: CASSQGAPYGYTF; abundance: many; v_gene: TRBV12-3/TRBV12-4; d_gene: -; j_gene: TRBJ1-2
CDR3nt: TGTGCCAGCAGCTTAAGCCTGACTAGCGGAAGCGGGAATTCCTACAATGAGCAGTTCTTC; CDR3aa: CASSLSLTSGSGNSYNEQFF; abundance: -; v_gene: TRBV7-2; d_gene: TRBD2; j_gene: TRBJ2-1
CDR3nt: TGTGCCAGCAGTGTCGAACAGGACAGCGAGACCCAGTACTTC; CDR3aa: CASSVEQDSETQYF; abundance: many; v_gene: TRBV2; d_gene: -; j_gene: TRBJ2-5
CDR3nt: TGTGCCACCACGACAGGGGGGGTACAAGAGACCCAGTACTTC; CDR3aa: CATTTGGVQETQYF; abundance: many; v_gene: TRBV6-1; d_gene: TRBD1; j_gene: TRBJ2-5
CDR3nt: TGCGCCAGCAGCTTCGGGACAGGGGGCAATCAGCCCCAGCATTTT; CDR3aa: CASSFGTGGNQPQHF; abundance: many; v_gene: TRBV5-1; d_gene: TRBD1; j_gene: TRBJ1-5
CDR3nt: TGTGCCAGCAGCCCGAGGGACAGGGCCTCTGAGCAGTTCTTC; CDR3aa: CASSPRDRASEQFF; abundance: many; v_gene: TRBV11-2; d_gene: TRBD1; j_gene: TRBJ2-1
CDR3nt: TGTGCCAGCAGTCACTCGGGGGTGGGGGCCAACGTCCTGACTTTC; CDR3aa: CASSHSGVGANVLTF; abundance: few; v_gene: TRBV6-2/TRBV6-3; d_gene: -; j_gene: TRBJ2-6
CDR3nt: TGTGCCACCAGAGGGACAGGGGATAATTCACCCCTCCACTTT; CDR3aa: CATRGTGDNSPLHF; abundance: -; v_gene: TRBV24-1; d_gene: TRBD1; j_gene: TRBJ1-6
CDR3nt: TGCAGTGATTCTAGGGGACAGGGGAATTCACCCCTCCACTTT; CDR3aa: CSDSRGQGNSPLHF; abundance: once; v_gene: TRBV20-1; d_gene: TRBD1; j_gene: TRBJ1-6
CDR3nt: TGTGCCAGCAGTTCGGGGGGGACAGGGGTCTCGCCCCAGCATTTT; CDR3aa: CASSSGGTGVSPQHF; abundance: -; v_gene: TRBV28; d_gene: TRBD1; j_gene: TRBJ1-5
CDR3nt: TGTGCCAGCAGTCCCTCCCCATCCTACGAGCAGTACTTC; CDR3aa: CASSPSPSYEQYF; abundance: many; v_gene: TRBV7-9; d_gene: -; j_gene: TRBJ2-7
CDR3nt: TGTGCCACCAGCAAAGACAGGGCCACCGGGGAGCTGTTTTTT; CDR3aa: CATSKDRATGELFF; abundance: many; v_gene: TRBV15; d_gene: TRBD1; j_gene: TRBJ2-2
CDR3nt: TGTGCCAGCTCACGCTACGAGCAGTACTTC; CDR3aa: CASSRYEQYF; abundance: many; v_gene: TRBV28; d_gene: -; j_gene: TRBJ2-7
CDR3nt: TGCAGCGTCCCTCCGTGGACAGGGGTAGAGACCCAGTACTTC; CDR3aa: CSVPPWTGVETQYF; abundance: many; v_gene: TRBV29-1; d_gene: TRBD1; j_gene: TRBJ2-5
CDR3nt: TGTGCCAGCAGTGCCCCCTTCGGGGGGGCTGAAAAACTGTTTTTT; CDR3aa: CASSAPFGGAEKLFF; abundance: -; v_gene: TRBV28; d_gene: -; j_gene: TRBJ1-4